One and the same sample provided the 30 T cell receptor beta chains below, sequenced in a study of T cell repertoires in cytomegalovirus infection. TCRdb redid the calling of the reads with MiXCR, one entry per CDR3 protein. The sample carries around 320,000 distinct CDR3 sequences, over 7.5% recorded once. Sequenced input: PBMCs. The receptors here all came from a human donor in good health (CMV status not recorded). Some clones in this sample may be carry-over from other donors' samples.

The gene calls are TRBV7-6 and TRBJ2-7; 7 positions match TRBD1. This CDR3 comprises 11 residues. V lost 5 bases to trimming and J lost 12 bases; unmatched junction nucleotides: 7. The germline CDR1 and CDR2 sequences are SGHVS and FNYEAQ. The CDR3 loop is CASSLGQDLYF. The CDR3, as DNA: TGTGCCAGCAGCCTCGGACAGGATTTGTACTTC.

This clonotype was found a few times. The chain joins TRBV28 to TRBJ2-1, with TRBD2 matching over 10 bases. Germline CDR1 MDHEN, CDR2 SYDVKM. After removal of 5 bases from V and 0 bases from J, the junction contained 13 bases not matched to a gene. This CDR3 is 19 amino acids long. The chain's CDR3 is CASSPASGRALSSYNEQFF. CDR3 DNA: TGTGCCAGCAGTCCCGCCAGCGGGAGGGCACTGAGCTCCTACAATGAGCAGTTCTTC.

This clonotype showed up just a few times. The chain links TRBV20-1 to TRBJ2-7; D uncertain. The CDR3 has 14 amino acids. V was trimmed by 6 bases and J by 9 bases, leaving 24 bases between them. Germline lookup yields CDR1 DFQATT and CDR2 SNEGSKA (reference sequence). The CDR3 sequence is CSARSVATRLGQYF. The CDR3 DNA reads as TGCAGTGCCAGATCCGTGGCGACTCGTCTAGGGCAGTACTTC.

This clonotype showed up many times. This chain uses TRBV7-6 with TRBJ1-1; maybe TRBD1 (6 bases). CDR1 and CDR2 from the germline V gene are SGHVS and FNYEAQ. The V end was cut by 0 bases, the J end by 5 bases, with 13 bases between. The CDR3 is 15 residues long. This chain's CDR3 is CASSLAGGVGTEAFF. CDR3 bases: TGTGCCAGCAGCTTAGCCGGGGGCGTGGGGACTGAAGCTTTCTTT.

The rearrangement links TRBV7-6 to TRBJ1-3; D is perhaps TRBD1 (5 bases). The CDR3 totals 14 residues. Trimming cost V 5 bases and J 0 bases, with 8 bases left between them. Germline-derived CDR1 and CDR2 are SGHVS and FNYEAQ. CDR3 nucleotides: TGTGCCAGCAGCCAGGACATCTCTGGAAACACCATATATTTT. Its translation is CASSQDISGNTIYF.

This clonotype was seen a few times. The chain uses TRBV4-1 and TRBJ2-1; 8 bases agree with TRBD2. V lost 5 bases, J lost 5 bases, and 8 bases stayed unmatched. This CDR3 has 15 residues. The germline gives CDR1 MGHRA, CDR2 YSYEKL. CDR3 residues: CASSKGDGRDNEQFF. The CDR3, as DNA: TGCGCCAGCAGCAAAGGGGACGGGAGGGACAATGAGCAGTTCTTC.

The chain couples TRBV7-6 to TRBJ2-7; D may be TRBD2 (6 bases). This CDR3 is built from 14 residues. The germline CDR1 and CDR2 sequences are SGHVS and FNYEAQ. V lost 1 base, J lost 4 bases, and 11 bases lay in between. The CDR3 loop is CASSLGSGGYEQYF. The CDR3 nucleotides are TGTGCCAGCAGCTTAGGTTCCGGGGGATACGAGCAGTACTTC.

The gene calls are TRBV5-1 and TRBJ2-1; D unresolved. This CDR3 has 14 amino acids. The V gene's germline CDR1 is SGHRS and CDR2 YFSETQ. The V end lost 4 bases, the J end lost 7 bases, and 15 bases lay between the germline ends. CDR3 residues: CASSLSTNRNEQFF. In DNA, the CDR3 is TGCGCCAGCAGCCTTTCGACCAACAGAAATGAGCAGTTCTTC. The full variable domain, rest sourced from reference TRBV5-1 and TRBJ2-1, is KAGVTQTPRYLIKTRGQQVTLSCSPISGHRSVSWYQQTPGQGLQFLFEYFSETQRNKGNFPGRFSGRQFSNSRSEMNVSTLELGDSALYLCASSLSTNRNEQFFGPGTRLTVL.

This clonotype was detected only a few times. This sequence joins TRBV6-2 or TRBV6-3 and TRBJ2-1, with TRBD1 identical over 10 bases. CDR3 length: 14 amino acids. Looked up from germline, CDR1 is MNHEY and CDR2 is SVGEGT. Germline trimming cut 7 bases from V and 7 bases from J; bases unmatched to any gene: 7. The CDR3 loop is CASTKGQGTNEQFF. The CDR3 nucleotides are TGTGCCAGCACTAAGGGACAGGGGACGAATGAGCAGTTCTTC.

The V gene is TRBV5-4, the J gene TRBJ2-3; TRBD1 aligns across 8 bases. The CDR3 length is 14 residues. V was pared by 5 bases and J by 2 bases, with 4 bases of the junction left unmatched. From germline, CDR1 is SGHNT and CDR2 YYREEE (reference sequence). The CDR3 loop reads CASRETGATDTQYF. The CDR3 DNA sequence: TGTGCCAGCAGGGAGACAGGGGCCACAGATACGCAGTATTTT.

This clonotype showed up many times. The CDR3 spells CASSLGSTSRNEQFF. The CDR3 DNA sequence: TGTGCCAGCAGCTTAGGATCGACTAGTAGAAATGAGCAGTTCTTC. The chain employs TRBV11-3 and TRBJ2-1, with D maybe TRBD2 (6 bases). Trimming cost V 1 base and J 7 bases, with 14 bases left between them. Germline CDR1 SGHNT, CDR2 YENEEA. CDR3 length: 15 residues.

V usage is TRBV9 and J usage is TRBJ2-5, with TRBD2 matching 9 bases. The CDR3 loop spans 15 amino acids. CDR1 SGDLS and CDR2 YYNGEE come from the germline V gene. V lost 0 bases to trimming and J lost 2 bases; unmatched junction nucleotides: 2. CDR3 sequence: CASSVVTSGQETQYF. CDR3 in DNA: TGTGCCAGCAGCGTAGTAACTAGCGGGCAAGAGACCCAGTACTTC.

J is TRBJ1-1 and V is TRBV10-3; no clear D gene. The CDR3 sequence is 14 residues long. From germline, CDR1 is ENHRY and CDR2 SYGVKD. Trimming pared 6 bases from V and 3 bases from J, leaving 14 bases between. The DNA for the CDR3 is TGTGCCATCAGGCCCCCCCCCGGGGACACTGAAGCTTTCTTT. It codes for CAIRPPPGDTEAFF.

This sequence joins TRBV20-1 and TRBJ2-7, with a possible D match to TRBD1 (6 bases). V lost 0 bases and J lost 4, with 10 bases in between. Germline V CDR1 and CDR2: DFQATT, SNEGSKA (reference sequence). This CDR3 comprises 13 residues. CDR3 protein: CSARDGQGYEQYF. The CDR3 nucleotides read TGCAGTGCTAGAGATGGGCAGGGGTACGAGCAGTACTTC.

The V and J genes are TRBV25-1 and TRBJ1-6; D unresolved. This CDR3 comprises 16 residues. The ends were cut back, 6 bases at V and 5 bases at J, with 17 bases in the middle. The germline CDR1 and CDR2 sequences are MGHDK and SYGVNS. This CDR3 is CASRAPTPSNNSPLHF. DNA for the CDR3: TGTGCCAGCAGAGCTCCGACCCCTAGCAATAATTCACCCCTCCACTTT.

In this sample, this clonotype turned up a few times. This chain connects TRBV20-1 to TRBJ2-5, with D uncertain. Germline V lookup: CDR1 DFQATT, CDR2 SNEGSKA (reference sequence). The length of the CDR3 is 10 residues. Between the trimmed V and J ends, which lost 3 bases and 5 bases, there was a span of 4 bases. CDR3 protein: CSARGETQYF. CDR3 DNA sequence: TGCAGTGCTAGGGGTGAGACCCAGTACTTC.

This clonotype has a handful of counts. The chain combines TRBV7-2 with TRBJ1-1; tentatively, D is TRBD1 (6 bases). Germline CDR1 is SGHTA and CDR2 is FQGNSA. Trimming stripped 2 bases from V and 1 base from J, with 11 bases between. The CDR3 length is 15 residues. The CDR3 DNA reads as TGTGCCAGCAGCTTAACTGACAGGAGGAACACTGAAGCTTTCTTT. It is translated as CASSLTDRRNTEAFF. Drawing the rest from reference TRBV7-2 and TRBJ1-1, the complete variable domain is GAGVSQSPSNKVTEKGKDVELRCDPISGHTALYWYRQSLGQGLEFLIYFQGNSAPDKSGLPSDRFSAERTGGSVSTLTIQRTQQEDSAVYLCASSLTDRRNTEAFFGQGTRLTVV.

The V gene is TRBV5-6, the J gene TRBJ1-1, with 7 bases fitting TRBD1. Germline trimming cut 5 bases from V and 4 bases from J; bases unmatched to any gene: 8. CDR3 length: 14 residues. In germline, CDR1 is SGHDT, CDR2 YYEEEE. CDR3 in amino acids: CASSNRAGGTEAFF. In nucleotides, the CDR3 is TGTGCCAGCAGTAACCGCGCAGGGGGCACTGAAGCTTTCTTT.

This clonotype has only one observation. Just one base apart from a much larger clone, this may be a read error. The gene calls are TRBV12-3 or TRBV12-4 and TRBJ1-2; TRBD1 agrees at 7 bases. The CDR3 consists of 14 residues. Written as DNA, the CDR3 is TGTACCAGCAGGCCTCAGACAGGGCGCTATGGCTACACCTTC. Translated, it gives CTSRPQTGRYGYTF.

This clonotype was seen ten or more times. The chain links TRBV10-3 to TRBJ2-6, with 7 nucleotides matching TRBD1. V was pared by 9 bases and J by 1 base, with 15 bases of the junction left unmatched. The CDR3 is 18 residues long. CDR1 ENHRY and CDR2 SYGVKD come from the germline V gene. The CDR3 spells CAMGARGLDKSGANVLTF. The CDR3 DNA reads as TGTGCCATGGGAGCAAGGGGGCTAGATAAGTCTGGGGCCAACGTCCTGACTTTC.

This clonotype appeared many times. The rearrangement links TRBV7-2 to TRBJ2-2, with D perhaps TRBD2 (5 bases). Germline V CDR1 and CDR2: SGHTA, FQGNSA. Trimming removed 1 base at V and 2 bases at J, with 11 bases between. This CDR3 contains 16 residues. The CDR3 spells CASSLDGVINTGELFF. CDR3 coding DNA: TGTGCCAGCAGCTTAGACGGGGTCATTAACACCGGGGAGCTGTTTTTT.

This clonotype was seen many times. V is TRBV7-2 and J is TRBJ2-7; a weak D match, TRBD2 (9 bases). Germline CDR1 SGHTA, CDR2 FQGNSA. Trimming stripped 6 bases from V and 6 bases from J, with 21 bases between. CDR3 size: 15 residues. CDR3 in DNA: TGTGCCAGCAGTTTAATGGCGGGAGGGACAGGCGAGCAGTACTTC. Its translation: CASSLMAGGTGEQYF.

This clonotype was observed at least ten times. The chain recombines TRBV7-6 with TRBJ2-5, with 14 bases lining up with TRBD2. Per the germline V gene, CDR1 is SGHVS and CDR2 is FNYEAQ. This CDR3 comprises 18 residues. V lost 1 base to trimming and J lost 4 bases; unmatched junction nucleotides: 8. The DNA of the CDR3 is TGTGCCAGCAGCTTAGGGGGACTAGCGGGAGCAGGTGGAGAGACCCAGTACTTC. Translated: CASSLGGLAGAGGETQYF. The full variable domain, rest sourced from reference TRBV7-6 and TRBJ2-5, is GAGVSQSPRYKVTKRGQDVALRCDPISGHVSLYWYRQALGQGPEFLTYFNYEAQQDKSGLPNDRFSAERPEGSISTLTIQRTEQRDSAMYRCASSLGGLAGAGGETQYFGPGTRLLVL.

The chain is built from TRBV4-1 and TRBJ1-3, with no clear D. This CDR3 has 15 residues. Trimming took 8 bases from V and 4 from J, leaving 18 bases between them. Germline CDR1 is MGHRA and CDR2 is YSYEKL. CDR3 DNA sequence: TGCGCCAGCTCCCTCCGGGTGGCTAACGGAAACACCATATATTTT. This encodes CASSLRVANGNTIYF.

The V gene is TRBV4-2, the J gene TRBJ2-1, with D possibly being TRBD2 (6 bases). The CDR3 covers 15 residues. Germline V gene lookup returns CDR1 LGHNA and CDR2 YNFKEQ. The ends were cut back, 3 bases at V and 5 bases at J, with 14 bases in the middle. CDR3: CASSQALARDNEQFF. CDR3 bases: TGTGCCAGCAGCCAGGCACTAGCTCGGGACAATGAGCAGTTCTTC.

The chain carries TRBV6-6 and TRBJ2-5, with 10 bases lining up with TRBD2. Unmatched junction bases numbered 10, after V lost 7 bases and J lost 5 bases. This CDR3 region has 15 residues. The germline V gene has CDR1 MNHNY and CDR2 SVGAGI (reference sequence). The CDR3 sequence: CASKPQRGGLETQYF. CDR3 bases: TGTGCCAGCAAACCCCAGCGGGGGGGCCTGGAGACCCAGTACTTC.

This clonotype was counted many times. This chain uses TRBV7-2 with TRBJ1-2, with TRBD1 matching over 7 bases. Per germline, CDR1 SGHTA and CDR2 FQGNSA. The V segment lost 5 bases and the J segment 0 bases; nucleotides outside the gene matches: 6. This CDR3 has 15 amino acids. The CDR3 DNA reads TGTGCCAGCAGCCCGGGACAGACTGCTAACTATGGCTACACCTTC. This codes for CASSPGQTANYGYTF.

This clonotype has only a few counts. This chain uses TRBV7-2 with TRBJ2-3; D is unclear. V gave up 10 bases and J gave up 0 bases, with 14 bases separating them. Germline V gene sequence: CDR1 SGHTA, CDR2 FQGNSA. This CDR3 contains 14 residues. The CDR3 coding sequence is TGTGCCACCAACGAGAAGTCTAGCACAGATACGCAGTATTTT. This gives the protein CATNEKSSTDTQYF.

This clonotype has a count of ten or more. The genes are TRBV7-2 and TRBJ2-5; 10 nucleotides line up with TRBD2. The CDR3 sequence is 17 residues long. From germline, CDR1 is SGHTA and CDR2 FQGNSA. V shed 1 base, J shed 3 bases, and the junction held 8 bases outside the gene matches. The CDR3 sequence: CASSLVISGGVEETQYF. The CDR3 DNA is TGTGCCAGCAGCTTAGTTATAAGCGGGGGGGTCGAAGAGACCCAGTACTTC.

The chain combines TRBV2 with TRBJ2-7; 7 bases are shared with TRBD1. CDR3 length equals 14 residues. The ends lost 2 bases at V and 2 bases at J; junction bases unmatched: 3. Germline-derived CDR1 and CDR2 are SNHLY and FYNNEI. The CDR3 sequence is CASSEQGQTYEQYF. In DNA form, the CDR3 reads TGTGCCAGCAGTGAACAGGGACAGACCTACGAGCAGTACTTC.